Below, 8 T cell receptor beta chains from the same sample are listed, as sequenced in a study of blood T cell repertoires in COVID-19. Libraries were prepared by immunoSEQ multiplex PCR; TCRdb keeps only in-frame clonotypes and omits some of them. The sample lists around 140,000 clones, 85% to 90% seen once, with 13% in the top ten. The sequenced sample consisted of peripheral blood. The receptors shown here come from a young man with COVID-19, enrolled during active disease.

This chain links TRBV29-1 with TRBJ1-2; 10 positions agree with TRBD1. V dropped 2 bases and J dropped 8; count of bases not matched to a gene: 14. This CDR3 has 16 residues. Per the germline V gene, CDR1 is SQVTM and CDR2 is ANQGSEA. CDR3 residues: CSVETSAAGTGDGYTF. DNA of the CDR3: TGCAGCGTTGAAACCTCCGCGGCTGGGACAGGGGACGGCTACACCTTC. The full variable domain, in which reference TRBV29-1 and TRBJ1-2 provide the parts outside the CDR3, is SAVISQKPSRDICQRGTSLTIQCQVDSQVTMMFWYRQQPGQSLTLIATANQGSEATYESGFVIDKFPISRPNLTFSTLTVSNMSPEDSSIYLCSVETSAAGTGDGYTFGSGTRLTVV.

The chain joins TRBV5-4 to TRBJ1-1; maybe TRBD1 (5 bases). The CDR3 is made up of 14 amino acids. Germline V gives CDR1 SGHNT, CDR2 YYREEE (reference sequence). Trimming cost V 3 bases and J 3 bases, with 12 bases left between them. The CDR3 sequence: CASSSGGRDTEAFF. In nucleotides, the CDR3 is TGTGCCAGCAGCTCCGGGGGAAGGGACACTGAAGCTTTCTTT.

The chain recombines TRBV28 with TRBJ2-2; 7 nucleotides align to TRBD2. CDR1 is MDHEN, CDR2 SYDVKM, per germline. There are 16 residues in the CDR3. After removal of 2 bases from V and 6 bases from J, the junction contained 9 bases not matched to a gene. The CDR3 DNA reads TGTGCCAGCAGTTTACCCCGTGGGGGAGGGGCCGGGGAGCTGTTTTTT. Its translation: CASSLPRGGGAGELFF.

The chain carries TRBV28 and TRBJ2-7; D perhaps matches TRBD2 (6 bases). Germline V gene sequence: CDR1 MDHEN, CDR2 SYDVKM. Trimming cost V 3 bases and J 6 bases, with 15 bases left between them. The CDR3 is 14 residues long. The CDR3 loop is CASSFGTLGVEQYF. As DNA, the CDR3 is TGTGCCAGCAGTTTTGGGACTCTAGGGGTCGAGCAGTACTTC.

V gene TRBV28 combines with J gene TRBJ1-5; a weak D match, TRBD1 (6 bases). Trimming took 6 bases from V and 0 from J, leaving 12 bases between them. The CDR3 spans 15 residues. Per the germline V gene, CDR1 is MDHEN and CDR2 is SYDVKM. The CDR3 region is CASSPWTDSNQPQHF. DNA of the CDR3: TGTGCCAGCAGCCCTTGGACAGATAGCAATCAGCCCCAGCATTTT.

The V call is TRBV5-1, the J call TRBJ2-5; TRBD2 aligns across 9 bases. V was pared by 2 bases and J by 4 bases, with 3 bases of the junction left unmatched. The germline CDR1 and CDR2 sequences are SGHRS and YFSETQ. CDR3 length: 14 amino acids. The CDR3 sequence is CASSLGTSRETQYF. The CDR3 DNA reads TGCGCCAGCAGCTTAGGGACTAGCCGAGAGACCCAGTACTTC.

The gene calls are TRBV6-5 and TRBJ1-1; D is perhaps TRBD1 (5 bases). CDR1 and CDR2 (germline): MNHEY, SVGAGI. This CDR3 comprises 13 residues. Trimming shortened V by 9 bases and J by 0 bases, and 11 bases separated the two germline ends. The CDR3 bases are TGTGCCAGTCATAGGGGTCTGAACACTGAAGCTTTCTTT. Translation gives CASHRGLNTEAFF.

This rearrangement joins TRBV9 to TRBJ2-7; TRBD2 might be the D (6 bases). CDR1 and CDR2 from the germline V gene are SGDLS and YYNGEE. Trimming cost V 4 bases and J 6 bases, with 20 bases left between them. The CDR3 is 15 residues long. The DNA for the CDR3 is TGTGCCAGCAGCCCCTTTGAGGGCTTGGGGGGCGAGCAGTACTTC. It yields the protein CASSPFEGLGGEQYF. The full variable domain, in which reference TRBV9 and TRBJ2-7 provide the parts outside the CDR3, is DSGVTQTPKHLITATGQRVTLRCSPRSGDLSVYWYQQSLDQGLQFLIQYYNGEERAKGNILERFSAQQFPDLHSELNLSSLELGDSALYFCASSPFEGLGGEQYFGPGTRLTVT.